The 7 T cell receptor beta chains listed next were all sequenced from one sample in a study of shared clonotypes between healthy human individuals (dated by TCRdb to the early 2020s). To prepare the library, the immunoSEQ multiplex PCR assay was applied. TCRdb took over this immuneACCESS table, retaining in-frame rearrangements with V and J assigned. Such tables are incomplete; in checked studies, under half of the missing clones stem from an unresolved V gene, and the remainder is unexplained. The sample includes over a million clones, with about 84% observed a single time. The top ten constitute about 0.52% of the sample. The source material was memory CD4+ T cells from PBMCs. The cell subset or site label, read with the paper, signifies: CD45RA-negative fraction. Receptors originate from a man younger than 30 in good health. Some clones in this sample may be carry-over from other donors' samples.

This sequence joins TRBV28 and TRBJ2-1, with 7 bases aligning to TRBD2. Germline trimming cut 5 bases from V and 7 bases from J; bases unmatched to any gene: 11. CDR3 size: 15 residues. Germline V gene data show CDR1 as MDHEN and CDR2 as SYDVKM. DNA for the CDR3: TGTGCCAGCAGTCCGGGGACTATTAGAGGGAATGAGCAGTTCTTC. Translated, it gives CASSPGTIRGNEQFF.

This clone was recorded many times. Other DNA sequences from this sample encode an identical CDR3 as well. The chain couples TRBV10-3 to TRBJ2-7; D unclear. The CDR3 loop spans 14 amino acids. V lost 9 bases and J lost 3, with 18 bases in between. Per the germline V gene, CDR1 is ENHRY and CDR2 is SYGVKD. In DNA, the CDR3 is TGTGCCATTAGAGGAACGGGTGACTTCTACGAGCAGTACTTC. Translation gives CAIRGTGDFYEQYF.

V gene TRBV15 combines with J gene TRBJ1-1; no clear D gene. The germline V gene has CDR1 LNHNV and CDR2 YYDKDF (reference sequence). CDR3 size: 16 residues. V shed 1 base and J shed 1 base, with 13 bases lying between them. The CDR3 spells CATSRAAGARNTEAFF. The CDR3 nucleotides read TGTGCCACCAGCAGAGCCGCGGGAGCTAGGAACACTGAAGCTTTCTTT.

This chain uses TRBV29-1 with TRBJ1-2; D gene ambiguous. V lost 7 bases, J lost 1 base, and 7 bases lay in between. This CDR3 spans 11 amino acids. CDR1 is SQVTM and CDR2 is ANQGSEA in the germline V gene. This chain's CDR3 is CSGSGNYGYTF. The CDR3 nucleotides read TGCAGCGGGTCGGGTAACTATGGCTACACCTTC.

The V call is TRBV5-1, the J call TRBJ2-7; 9 positions match TRBD2. The V gene end was trimmed by 4 bases and the J gene end by 5 bases; junction bases not matched to a gene: 4. CDR1 SGHRS and CDR2 YFSETQ come from the germline V gene. CDR3 length: 13 amino acids. The CDR3 DNA is TGCGCCAGCAGCAGGACTAGCGTAAACGAGCAGTACTTC. Its translation is CASSRTSVNEQYF.

This clone was found once. CDR3 sequence: CASSRSNTGELFF. The CDR3 DNA is TGTGCCAGCAGCCGGAGTAACACCGGGGAGCTGTTTTTT. The V gene is TRBV7-2, the J gene TRBJ2-2; D gene unclear. The germline V and J ends were trimmed by 5 bases and 2 bases, with 6 bases remaining between them. This CDR3 spans 13 amino acids. The germline CDR1 and CDR2 sequences are SGHTA and FQGNSA.

Only one count was recorded for this clone. The V and J genes are TRBV9 and TRBJ1-5, with 8 bases fitting TRBD1. The CDR3 runs to 16 residues. Trimming cost V 6 bases and J 6 bases; bases outside gene matches: 14. CDR1 is SGDLS and CDR2 is YYNGEE in the germline V gene. The CDR3 reads CASIPRAAGGSQPQHF. The DNA of the CDR3 is TGTGCCAGCATCCCTAGAGCGGCAGGGGGCTCTCAGCCCCAGCATTTT.